The source of this TCR beta chain is a study of blood T cells in healthy people across ages. Germline CDR1 and CDR2: SGHTA and FQGNSA. Losses at the gene ends were 5 bases for V and 7 bases for J; bases not matched to a gene: 8. This CDR3 is built from 15 residues. It was with a sample-barcoded 5' primer and a J-beta primer mix that a second PCR of roughly 7 to 12 cycles was run. TCRdb passed the 5' RACE reads through MiXCR, listing each CDR3 protein once. This sample yields 650,000 to 950,000 distinct CDR3 sequences, of which 40% to 50% are seen a single time; around 21% belongs to the top ten. The sequence derives from a man in his fifties or sixties in good health. The rearrangement links TRBV7-2 to TRBJ1-5, with 10 bases matching TRBD1. The sample consisted of blood. CDR3 sequence reads: CASSPARDRGQPQHF. CDR3 bases: TGTGCCAGCAGCCCCGCCCGGGACAGGGGCCAGCCCCAGCATTTT.